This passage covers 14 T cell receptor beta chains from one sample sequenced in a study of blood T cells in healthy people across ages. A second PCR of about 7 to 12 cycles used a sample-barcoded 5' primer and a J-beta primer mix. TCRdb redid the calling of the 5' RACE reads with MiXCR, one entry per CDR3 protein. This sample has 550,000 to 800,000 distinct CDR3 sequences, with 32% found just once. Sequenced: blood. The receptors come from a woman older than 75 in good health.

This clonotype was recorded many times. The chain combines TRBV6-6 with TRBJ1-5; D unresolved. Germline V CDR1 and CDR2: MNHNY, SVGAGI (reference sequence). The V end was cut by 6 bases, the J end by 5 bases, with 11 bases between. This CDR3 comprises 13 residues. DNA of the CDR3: TGTGCCAGCAGGTGGAGGGTCGATCAGCCCCAGCATTTT. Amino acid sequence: CASRWRVDQPQHF.

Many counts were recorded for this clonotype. CDR3 DNA sequence: TGCAGTGCCCCGCCCCGGGGGTCTGGGGCCAACGTCCTGACTTTC. It yields the protein CSAPPRGSGANVLTF. The V and J genes are TRBV20-1 and TRBJ2-6, with D perhaps matching TRBD2 (6 bases). There are 15 residues in the CDR3. Trimming shortened V by 6 bases and J by 1 base, and 13 bases separated the two germline ends. Per germline, CDR1 DFQATT and CDR2 SNEGSKA (reference sequence).

In nucleotides, the CDR3 is TGTGCCAGCTCACCTACGGCCCAGTACACAGATACGCAGTATTTT. Protein product: CASSPTAQYTDTQYF. The chain uses TRBV18 and TRBJ2-3, with no clear D. Trimming stripped 3 bases from V and 2 bases from J, with 12 bases between. Germline CDR1 is KGHSH and CDR2 is LQKENI. CDR3 size: 15 residues.

The CDR3 loop reads CASSRRQGIREKLFF. The CDR3 DNA sequence: TGTGCCAGCAGTCGGAGACAGGGGATCCGCGAAAAACTGTTTTTT. V is TRBV12-3 or TRBV12-4 and J is TRBJ1-4, with 8 bases matching TRBD1. The CDR3 is made up of 15 amino acids. Germline trimming cut 5 bases from V and 8 bases from J; bases unmatched to any gene: 10.

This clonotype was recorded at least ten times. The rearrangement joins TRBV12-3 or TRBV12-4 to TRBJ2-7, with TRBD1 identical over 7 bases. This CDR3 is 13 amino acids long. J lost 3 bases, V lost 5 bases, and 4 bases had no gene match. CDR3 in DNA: TGTGCCAGCAGTAGGCGGACAGGCTACGAGCAGTACTTC. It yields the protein CASSRRTGYEQYF.

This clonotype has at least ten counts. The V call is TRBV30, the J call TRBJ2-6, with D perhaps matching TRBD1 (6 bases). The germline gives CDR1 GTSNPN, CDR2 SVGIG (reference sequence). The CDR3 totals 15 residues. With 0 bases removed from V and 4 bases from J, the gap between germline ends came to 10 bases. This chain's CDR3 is CAWSVGGTGANVLTF. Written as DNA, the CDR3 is TGTGCCTGGAGTGTAGGGGGTACGGGGGCCAACGTCCTGACTTTC.

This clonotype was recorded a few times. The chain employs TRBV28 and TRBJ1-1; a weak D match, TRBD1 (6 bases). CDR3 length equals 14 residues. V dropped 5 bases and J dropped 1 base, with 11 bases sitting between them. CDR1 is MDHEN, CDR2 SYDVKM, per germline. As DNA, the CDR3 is TGTGCCAGCAGTCCCGGGACAAGGAACACTGAAGCTTTCTTT. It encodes CASSPGTRNTEAFF.

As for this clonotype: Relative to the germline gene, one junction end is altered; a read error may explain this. CDR3 DNA: TGCACCAGCAGCTCGTCCGGGACAGGGGGCTACACCTTC. Its translation is CTSSSSGTGGYTF. The V and J genes are TRBV5-1 and TRBJ1-2; 9 bases match TRBD1. This CDR3 spans 13 amino acids. The germline V gene encodes CDR1 SGHRS and CDR2 YFSETQ.

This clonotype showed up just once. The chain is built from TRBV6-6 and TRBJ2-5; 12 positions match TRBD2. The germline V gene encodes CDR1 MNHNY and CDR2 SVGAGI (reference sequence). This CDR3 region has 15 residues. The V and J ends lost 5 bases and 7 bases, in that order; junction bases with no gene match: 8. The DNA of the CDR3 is TGTGCCAGCAGTAAGACTAGCGGGAGCGGGGGGACCCAGTACTTC. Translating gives CASSKTSGSGGTQYF.

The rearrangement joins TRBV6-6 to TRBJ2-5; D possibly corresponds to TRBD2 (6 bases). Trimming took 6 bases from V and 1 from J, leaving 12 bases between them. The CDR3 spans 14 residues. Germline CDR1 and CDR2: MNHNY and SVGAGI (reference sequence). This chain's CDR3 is CASSPRLVQETQYF. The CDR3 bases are TGTGCCAGCAGCCCCAGACTAGTCCAAGAGACCCAGTACTTC.

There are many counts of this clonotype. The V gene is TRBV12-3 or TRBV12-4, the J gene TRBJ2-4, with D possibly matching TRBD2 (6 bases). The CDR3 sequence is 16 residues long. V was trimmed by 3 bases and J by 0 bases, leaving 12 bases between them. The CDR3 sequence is CASSFRDFLAKNIQYF. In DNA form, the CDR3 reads TGTGCCAGCAGTTTCCGGGACTTTTTAGCCAAAAACATTCAGTACTTC.

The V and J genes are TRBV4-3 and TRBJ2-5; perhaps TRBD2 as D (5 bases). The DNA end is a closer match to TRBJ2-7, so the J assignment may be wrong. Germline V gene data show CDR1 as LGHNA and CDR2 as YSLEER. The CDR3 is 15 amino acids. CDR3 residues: CASSHDAWRSYEQYF. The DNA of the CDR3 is TGCGCCAGCAGCCACGATGCTTGGAGGAGCTACGAGCAGTACTTC.

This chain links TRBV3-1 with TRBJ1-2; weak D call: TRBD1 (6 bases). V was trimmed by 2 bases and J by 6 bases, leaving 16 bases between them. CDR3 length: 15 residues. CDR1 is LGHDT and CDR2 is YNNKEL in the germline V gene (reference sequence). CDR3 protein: CASSQPGGGSHGYTF. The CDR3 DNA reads TGTGCCAGCAGCCAACCTGGGGGGGGCTCCCATGGCTACACCTTC.

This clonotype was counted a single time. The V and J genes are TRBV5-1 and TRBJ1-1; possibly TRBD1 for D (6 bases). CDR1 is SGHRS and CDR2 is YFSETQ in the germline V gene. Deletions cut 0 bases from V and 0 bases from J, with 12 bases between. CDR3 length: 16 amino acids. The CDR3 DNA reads TGCGCCAGCAGCTTGGTCCAAGGGGACATGAACACTGAAGCTTTCTTT. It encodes CASSLVQGDMNTEAFF.